Included here is one T cell receptor beta chain sequence, with context. Per the study methods: For nucleated cells, counts were estimated from reference gene primer amplification. Data came from immunoSEQ multiplex PCR; TCRdb stores just in-frame clones and leaves some out. V, J and clone size reflect that table, while D and trimming were determined from the DNA. The data hold around 70,000 clones, with roughly 85% observed a single time. This specimen comes from a study of blood T cell repertoires in COVID-19. In the study overall: COVID-19 samples collected from the United States, Italy and Spain covered acute and convalescent phases. Sources were T cells, B-cell-depleted T cells, or PBMCs; the material itself was cDNA or gDNA.

The CDR3 extends over 13 amino acids. The sequenced material came from peripheral blood. The sequence came from a human donor in a cohort sampled during active COVID-19. The chain recombines TRBV21-1 with TRBJ2-7; the D segment call TRBD1 is taken from the table without a DNA check. TRBV21-1 is a pseudogene segment. CDR3 nucleotides: TGTGCCACCAACCAGGCGAGTTCCTACGAGCAGTACTTC. Protein sequence: CATNQASSYEQYF.